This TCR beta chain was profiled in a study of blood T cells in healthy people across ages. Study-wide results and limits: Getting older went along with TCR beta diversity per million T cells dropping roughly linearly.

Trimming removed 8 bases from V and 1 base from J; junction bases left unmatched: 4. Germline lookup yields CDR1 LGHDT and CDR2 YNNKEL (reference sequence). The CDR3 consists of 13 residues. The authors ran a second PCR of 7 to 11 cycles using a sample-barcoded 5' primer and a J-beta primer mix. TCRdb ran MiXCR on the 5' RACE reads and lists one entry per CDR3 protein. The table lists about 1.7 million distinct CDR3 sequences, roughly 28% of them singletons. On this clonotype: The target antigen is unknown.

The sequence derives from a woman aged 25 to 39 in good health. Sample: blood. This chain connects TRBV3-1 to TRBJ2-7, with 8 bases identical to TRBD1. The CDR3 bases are TGTGCCAGCCACGACAGGGGTTCCTACGAGCAGTACTTC. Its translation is CASHDRGSYEQYF.